A selection of T cell receptor beta chains follows, all from one sample in a study of T cell repertoires in cytomegalovirus infection. No antigen has been assigned to these receptors. Each CDR3 protein is one row after TCRdb ran MiXCR on the reads. Of approximately 65,000 distinct CDR3 sequences detected, 20% to 25% appear once; the ten largest clones hold about 69%. The sample here was CD8+ T cells from cultured PBMCs, taken from culture after CMV antigen stimulation. Every receptor here comes from a human donor in good health (CMV status not recorded). Some clones in this sample may be carry-over from other donors' samples. Each CDR3 is given with its conserved first and last residue. A D gene is named only where the DNA matches it firmly. Size values are once, few and many counts, or a class for expanded clones, and some rows have none.

v_gene	j_gene	abundance	d_gene	CDR3nt	CDR3aa
TRBV6-2/TRBV6-3	TRBJ2-1	few	TRBD2	TGTGCCAGCAGTTCGTCCCCCCCAGCTAGCGGGGGCATATACAATGAGCAGTTCTTC	CASSSSPPASGGIYNEQFF
TRBV7-8	TRBJ1-1	few	TRBD1	TGTGCCAGCAGCAAGATATTGGGACAGGTGAACACTGAAGCTTTCTTT	CASSKILGQVNTEAFF
TRBV7-2	TRBJ1-5	few	NA	TGTGCCAGCAGCTTAGTTTCCCCCCTTAGGGCATTCCCTTATAGCAATCAGCCCCAGCATTTT	CASSLVSPLRAFPYSNQPQHF
TRBV4-1	TRBJ2-1	NA	NA	TGCGCCAGCAGCCCGGTCGGGACTCCTCACAATGAGCAGTTCTTC	CASSPVGTPHNEQFF
TRBV28	TRBJ1-5	many	NA	TGTGCCAGCAGTTTTTCCAGGGTTGGCAATCAGCCCCAGCATTTT	CASSFSRVGNQPQHF
TRBV27	TRBJ1-5	few	NA	TGTGCCAGCAGCCCCCGGGGGGGACGGAGCAATCAGCCCCAGCATTTT	CASSPRGGRSNQPQHF
TRBV7-2	TRBJ2-1	NA	NA	TGTGCCAGCAGCCCGCTCAAGAGCTCTGCCTACAATGAGCAGTTCTTC	CASSPLKSSAYNEQFF
TRBV12-3/TRBV12-4	TRBJ1-1	NA	TRBD1	TGTGCCAGCAGACAGGGGTACACTGAAGCTTTCTTT	CASRQGYTEAFF
TRBV7-2	TRBJ2-1	medium-sized	NA	TGTGCCAGCAGCCTCGCAGACAGTGGGGCCTACAATGAGCAGTTCTTC	CASSLADSGAYNEQFF
TRBV6-2/TRBV6-3	TRBJ2-7	few	TRBD2	TGTGCCAGCAGCCCCGATGGTAGCGGGCGCTCCTACGAGCAGTACTTC	CASSPDGSGRSYEQYF
TRBV7-8	TRBJ2-2	few	TRBD2	TGTGCCAGCAGCTCCCCTCGGGGGGGCCTCGGAACCGGGGAGCTGTTTTTT	CASSSPRGGLGTGELFF
TRBV7-2	TRBJ2-3	few	TRBD2	TGTGCCAGCAGCTTCCCACTAGCGGGGGGAAGGACAGATACGCAGTATTTT	CASSFPLAGGRTDTQYF
TRBV5-1	TRBJ2-3	NA	NA	TGCGCCAGCAGCGAGTCACGAAGGACAGATACGCAGTATTTT	CASSESRRTDTQYF
TRBV7-3	TRBJ1-4	NA	NA	TGTGCCAGCAGCTTGACAGCGATTGGAGCTAATGAAAAACTGTTTTTT	CASSLTAIGANEKLFF
TRBV28	TRBJ1-5	few	NA	TGTGCCAGCAGTTTAAGAAGGGGCAGCAATCAGCCCCAGCATTTT	CASSLRRGSNQPQHF
TRBV11-1	TRBJ2-3	NA	NA	TGTGCTAGCAGGAGCACAGATACGCAGTATTTT	CASRSTDTQYF
TRBV7-2	TRBJ2-3	few	TRBD2	TGTGCCAGCAGCTTAGTACTAGCGGGACGATCGGCAGATACGCAGTATTTT	CASSLVLAGRSADTQYF
TRBV5-6	TRBJ2-7	NA	NA	TGTGCCAGCAGCTTGAATAGGGCCTACGAGCAGTACTTC	CASSLNRAYEQYF
TRBV27	TRBJ2-1	NA	NA	TGTGCCAGCAGTTCCCAGGACATTTACAATGAGCAGTTCTTC	CASSSQDIYNEQFF
TRBV25-1	TRBJ1-3	few	TRBD1	TGTGCCAGCAGTGAATACGGGACAGGTTATGATGGAAACACCATATATTTT	CASSEYGTGYDGNTIYF
TRBV19	TRBJ2-7	few	NA	TGTGCCAGTAGTACGGGCTCCCTGCCCACCTACGAGCAGTACTTC	CASSTGSLPTYEQYF
TRBV7-8	TRBJ1-1	NA	NA	TGTGCCAGCAGCTTCGGGGGAGGGGACACTGAAGCTTTCTTT	CASSFGGGDTEAFF
TRBV28	TRBJ2-7	few	NA	TGTGCCAGCAGTTCCGACGGACCTGAGCAGTACTTC	CASSSDGPEQYF
TRBV10-3	TRBJ1-4	NA	NA	TGTGCCATCAGTGAGGGGGCTGGGTTGAATGAAAAACTGTTTTTT	CAISEGAGLNEKLFF
TRBV7-8	TRBJ1-6	NA	NA	TGTGCCAGCAGCCCCAGGGCTGTCGACTCACCCCTCCACTTT	CASSPRAVDSPLHF
TRBV7-2	TRBJ2-1	few	NA	TGTGCCAGCAGCTTAGTTGCTGGAGACAGGGAGGACAATGAGCAGTTCTTC	CASSLVAGDREDNEQFF
TRBV24-1	TRBJ1-6	few	NA	TGTGCCACCACAACCGGCAGACTTGCCTATAATTCACCCCTCCACTTT	CATTTGRLAYNSPLHF
TRBV12-5	TRBJ1-2	few	TRBD1	TGTGCTAGTGGTTCCCAGGGGGCGAACTATGGCTACACCTTC	CASGSQGANYGYTF
TRBV7-7	TRBJ1-1	few	NA	TGTGCCAGCAGCACACCCCAGGGAACTGAAGCTTTCTTT	CASSTPQGTEAFF
TRBV7-9	TRBJ2-2	few	TRBD1	TGTGCCAGCAGCTATCCTCCCCTCCTCGGGACAGTTAACACCGGGGAGCTGTTTTTT	CASSYPPLLGTVNTGELFF
TRBV7-2	TRBJ1-3	many	TRBD1	TGTGCCAGCTCCTCCACAGGGGCAACTGGAAACACCATATATTTT	CASSSTGATGNTIYF
TRBV7-9	TRBJ2-7	few	TRBD2	TGTGCCAGCAGCCAAGCCGTCTCGCGGGGGGGAGTTTTTGAGCAGTACTTC	CASSQAVSRGGVFEQYF
TRBV5-6	TRBJ2-7	few	NA	TGTGCCAGCAGCTTTCAGAGGACGACCCAAGGGGACGAGCAGTACTTC	CASSFQRTTQGDEQYF
TRBV7-9	TRBJ1-1	NA	NA	TGTGCCAGCAGCCCCACAGGGAAGAACACTGAAGCTTTCTTT	CASSPTGKNTEAFF
TRBV4-1	TRBJ1-1	NA	NA	TGCGCCAGCAAGCAAGAAGAGAGGAGGGGCACTGAAGCTTTCTTT	CASKQEERRGTEAFF
TRBV7-9	TRBJ1-2	few	NA	TGTGCCAGCACCCTACAGGGCGGCTACACCTTC	CASTLQGGYTF
TRBV7-9	TRBJ2-1	few	TRBD2	TGTGCCAGCAGCCCCCTATGGACTAGCGGGGGGGCCATTTCCTACAATGAGCAGTTCTTC	CASSPLWTSGGAISYNEQFF
TRBV5-4	TRBJ1-2	NA	NA	TGTGCCAGCAGCTTGTCGGGCTCCAACTATGGCTACACCTTC	CASSLSGSNYGYTF
TRBV19	TRBJ1-1	NA	TRBD1	TGTGCCTTACAGGGGTACACTGAAGCTTTCTTT	CALQGYTEAFF
TRBV4-1	TRBJ2-7	NA	TRBD1	TGCGCCAGCAGCCAAGTCGGGACAGTCTCCTACGAGCAGTACTTC	CASSQVGTVSYEQYF
TRBV7-2	TRBJ1-5	few	TRBD1	TGTGCCAGCAGCTCTCAGACAGGGGCCAATCAGCCCCAGCATTTT	CASSSQTGANQPQHF
TRBV12-3/TRBV12-4	TRBJ1-5	once	NA	TGTGCCAGCAGTTTATACTTGAGCGCCTATAGCAATCAGCCCCAGCATTTT	CASSLYLSAYSNQPQHF
TRBV25-1	TRBJ1-6	few	NA	TGTGCCAGCAGTGGAGGGAATTGGGTGCATTCACCCCTCCACTTT	CASSGGNWVHSPLHF
TRBV7-9	TRBJ1-1	NA	NA	TGTGCCAGCAGCCCCCCACAGGGCAGTCCTGAAGCTTTCTTT	CASSPPQGSPEAFF
TRBV7-6	TRBJ1-1	NA	NA	TGTGCCAGCAGCTTTACAGGGAGTGCTGAAGCTTTCTTT	CASSFTGSAEAFF
TRBV27	TRBJ1-1	NA	NA	TGTGCCAGCAGTTTCTCCGGGACCCAAGGGGCGGAAGCTTTCTTT	CASSFSGTQGAEAFF
TRBV6-1	TRBJ1-5	few	NA	TGTGCCAGCGAACGAACGCAGGGAAATCAGCCCCAGCATTTT	CASERTQGNQPQHF
TRBV7-6	TRBJ2-3	once	NA	TGTGCCAGCAGCTTAGAAGTAGGGGGGGAAGATACGCAGTATTTT	CASSLEVGGEDTQYF
TRBV7-2	TRBJ2-1	few	NA	TGTGCCAGCAGCTTAGCCACCTGGGACCTGGAGAACAATGAGCAGTTCTTC	CASSLATWDLENNEQFF
TRBV12-3/TRBV12-4	TRBJ1-1	NA	NA	TGTGCCAGCAGGCAGGGTACTGAAGCTTTCTTT	CASRQGTEAFF
TRBV19	TRBJ2-3	many	NA	TGTGCCAGTAGTATAGGACTTTTGGATACGCAGTATTTT	CASSIGLLDTQYF
TRBV7-8	TRBJ1-2	NA	TRBD1	TGTGCCAGCAGCTTAGAGTTACAGACAGGGGTTGATGGCTACACCTTC	CASSLELQTGVDGYTF
TRBV11-2	TRBJ2-1	few	TRBD1	TGTGCCAGCAGCTTAGATCCAGGACAGGGAAAGTTCTTC	CASSLDPGQGKFF